This T cell receptor beta chain was documented in a study of regulatory T cells in long-lasting Graves disease. Construction of the TCR beta libraries employed iRepertoire HTBI primers in conjunction with Arm-PCR of CDR3 regions. TCRdb reprocessed the multiplex PCR reads with MiXCR, giving one entry per CDR3 protein. This table has 450,000 or so distinct CDR3 sequences, 20% to 25% appearing once. The time point denotes: persistent/refractory GD, antithyroid drugs over 5 years with positive TRAb. PBMC-extracted RNA yielded the TCR library. The CDR3 loop spans 16 amino acids. V lost 6 bases to trimming and J lost 8 bases; unmatched junction nucleotides: 15. Germline CDR1 is ENHRY and CDR2 is SYGVKD.

The input for sequencing was peripheral blood mononuclear cells (PBMCs), taken when the disease was refractory, from a patient treated with antithyroid drugs. This receptor was obtained from a female donor with Graves disease. The chain has TRBV10-3 and TRBJ1-2, with 10 bases identical to TRBD1. The CDR3 protein is CAISNPPGQGEVGYTF. DNA of the CDR3: TGTGCCATCAGCAACCCTCCCGGACAGGGGGAAGTCGGCTACACCTTC.